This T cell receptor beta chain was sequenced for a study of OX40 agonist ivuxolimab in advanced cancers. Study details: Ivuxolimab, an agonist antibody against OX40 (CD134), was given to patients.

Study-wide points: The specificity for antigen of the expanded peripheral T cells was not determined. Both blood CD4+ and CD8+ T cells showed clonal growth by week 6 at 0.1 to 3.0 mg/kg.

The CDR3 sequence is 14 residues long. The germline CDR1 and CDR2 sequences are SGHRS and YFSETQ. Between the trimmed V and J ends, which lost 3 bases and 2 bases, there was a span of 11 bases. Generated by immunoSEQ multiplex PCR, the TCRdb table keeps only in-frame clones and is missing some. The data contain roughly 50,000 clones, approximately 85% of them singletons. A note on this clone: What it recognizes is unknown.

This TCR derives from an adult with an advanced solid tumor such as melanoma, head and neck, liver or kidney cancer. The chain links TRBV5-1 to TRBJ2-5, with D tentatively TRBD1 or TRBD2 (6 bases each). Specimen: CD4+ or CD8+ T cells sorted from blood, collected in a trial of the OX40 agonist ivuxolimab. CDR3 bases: TGCGCCAGCAGCTGGGGGGCAGAGCAAGAGACCCAGTACTTC. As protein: CASSWGAEQETQYF. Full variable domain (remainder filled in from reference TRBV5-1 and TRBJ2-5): KAGVTQTPRYLIKTRGQQVTLSCSPISGHRSVSWYQQTPGQGLQFLFEYFSETQRNKGNFPGRFSGRQFSNSRSEMNVSTLELGDSALYLCASSWGAEQETQYFGPGTRLLVL.